The following is a T cell receptor (beta chain) sequence with its context. Its antigen remains unidentified. In making TCR beta libraries, quantitative 5'-RACE with molecular barcodes was used. One entry per CDR3 protein results from TCRdb running MiXCR on the 5' RACE reads. Of under 450,000 distinct CDR3 sequences in the sample, under 20% were seen once. These data come from a study of CD8 T cells in ankylosing spondylitis. Study-wide points: Ankylosing spondylitis blood seemed to carry a telltale TCR beta motif made of about 8 highly homologous variants.

The source is a male donor with ankylosing spondylitis. Sequenced input: blood, either unsorted or a sorted T cell fraction (not recorded which).

This chain's CDR3 is CASRGRDRGPQSLSGNTIYF. DNA of the CDR3: TGTGCCAGCAGGGGCCGGGACAGGGGACCACAGTCACTCTCTGGAAACACCATATATTTT. The chain uses TRBV6-2 or TRBV6-3 and TRBJ1-3; 10 bases fit TRBD1. J gave up 0 bases and V 6 bases, and 17 bases lay outside the gene matches. The CDR3 extends over 20 amino acids. Germline loops: CDR1 MNHEY, CDR2 SVGEGT.